This entry lists 21 T cell receptor beta chains sequenced from one sample in a study of blood T cell repertoires in COVID-19. TCRdb keeps only in-frame clones here, not all; method: immunoSEQ multiplex PCR. The sample includes about 250,000 clones, roughly nine tenths of them seen just once. What was sequenced was peripheral blood. These receptors were taken from a woman in her forties who had recovered from COVID-19.

The rearrangement joins TRBV18 to TRBJ2-2, with D possibly TRBD1 on 6 matching bases. Germline values: CDR1 KGHSH, CDR2 LQKENI. V was clipped by 3 bases and J by 3 bases, with 14 bases between them. The CDR3 loop spans 16 amino acids. The DNA for the CDR3 is TGTGCCAGCTCACCCCGGGACACCCCGGACACCGGGGAGCTGTTTTTT. Its translation: CASSPRDTPDTGELFF.

J is TRBJ1-5 and V is TRBV5-8, with D possibly being TRBD1 (6 bases). Germline V gene lookup returns CDR1 SGHTS and CDR2 YDEGEE. V lost 4 bases, J lost 5 bases, and 13 bases lay in between. This CDR3 contains 14 residues. Written as DNA, the CDR3 is TGTGCCAGCAGCCAACAGGGACGAGATCAGCCCCAGCATTTT. Its translation: CASSQQGRDQPQHF.

V and J are TRBV7-9 and TRBJ2-1; 7 nucleotides agree with TRBD2. The CDR3 consists of 15 residues. Germline trimming cut 1 base from V and 8 bases from J; bases unmatched to any gene: 8. The germline gives CDR1 SEHNR, CDR2 FQNEAQ (reference sequence). CDR3 nucleotides: TGTGCCAGCAGCTTAGACGGGGGGAAACACGATGAGCAGTTCTTC. Its translation: CASSLDGGKHDEQFF.

V usage is TRBV28 and J usage is TRBJ1-4; possible D gene TRBD1, 5 bases. There are 14 residues in the CDR3. Trimming left V 4 bases short and J 5 bases short, with 11 bases between. Germline V gene lookup returns CDR1 MDHEN and CDR2 SYDVKM. The chain's CDR3 is CASSYQGRNEKLFF. The DNA for the CDR3 is TGTGCCAGCAGTTATCAGGGAAGGAATGAAAAACTGTTTTTT.

This chain uses TRBV4-2 with TRBJ2-3; 9 bases align to TRBD2. The germline gives CDR1 LGHNA, CDR2 YNFKEQ. V lost 1 base and J lost 0; bases outside the gene matches: 11. This CDR3 has 19 amino acids. This CDR3 is CASSQVSKREDLSTDTQYF. The CDR3 DNA reads as TGTGCCAGCAGCCAAGTCAGTAAGCGGGAGGACCTGAGCACAGATACGCAGTATTTT.

This sequence joins TRBV2 and TRBJ2-7; tentative D call: TRBD2 (5 bases). The CDR3 is made up of 13 amino acids. Deletions cut 2 bases from V and 7 bases from J, with 12 bases between. Germline V gene data show CDR1 as SNHLY and CDR2 as FYNNEI. The CDR3 protein is CASSEMRTGEQYF. CDR3 bases: TGTGCCAGCAGTGAAATGCGGACGGGGGAGCAGTACTTC.

This clone appeared once. The chain employs TRBV2 and TRBJ2-5; no clear D gene. Germline CDR1 and CDR2: SNHLY and FYNNEI. The V gene lost 9 bases and the J gene lost 4 bases, with 12 bases spanning the gap. CDR3 length equals 12 residues. The CDR3, as DNA: TGTGCCAGTACCGGAGATGGAGAGACCCAGTACTTC. It codes for CASTGDGETQYF.

This sequence joins TRBV30 and TRBJ1-5; D possibly corresponds to TRBD1 (6 bases). V was pared by 1 base and J by 3 bases, with 7 bases between. From germline, CDR1 is GTSNPN and CDR2 SVGIG (reference sequence). There are 13 residues in the CDR3. CDR3 sequence (DNA): TGTGCCTGGAGTGCAGGGGCCAATCAGCCCCAGCATTTT. Protein sequence: CAWSAGANQPQHF.

This clone occurred once. The gene calls are TRBV13 and TRBJ1-3; 7 positions match TRBD1. The CDR3 has 15 residues. V gave up 7 bases and J gave up 4 bases; unmatched junction bases: 10. The germline V gene encodes CDR1 PRHDT and CDR2 FYEKMQ (reference sequence). CDR3 sequence: CASTEGQGGGNTIYF. CDR3 sequence (DNA): TGTGCCAGCACCGAGGGGCAGGGGGGAGGAAACACCATATATTTT.

V usage is TRBV24-1 and J usage is TRBJ2-5; D is perhaps TRBD1 (5 bases). CDR1 KGHDR and CDR2 SFDVKD come from the germline V gene. The CDR3 is made up of 13 amino acids. Trimming stripped 4 bases from V and 4 bases from J, with 9 bases between. CDR3 coding DNA: TGTGCCACCAGTGACCCCCAGGGAGAGACCCAGTACTTC. This encodes CATSDPQGETQYF.

The rearrangement uses TRBV4-1 and TRBJ1-5; D unclear. Trimming left V 0 bases short and J 3 bases short, with 12 bases between. In germline, CDR1 is MGHRA, CDR2 YSYEKL. CDR3 length equals 16 residues. CDR3 DNA sequence: TGCGCCAGCAGCCAAGAACCTTCCACATCCAATCAGCCCCAGCATTTT. Translating gives CASSQEPSTSNQPQHF.

This rearrangement joins TRBV7-8 to TRBJ2-7, with TRBD1 matching over 11 bases. The germline V gene encodes CDR1 SGHVS and CDR2 FQNEAQ. V was clipped by 3 bases and J by 6 bases; unmatched bases: 4. The CDR3 runs 14 residues. The CDR3 region has the DNA TGTGCCAGCAGCTTTGGGACAGGGGGGATCGAGCAGTACTTC. Its translation: CASSFGTGGIEQYF. The variable domain in full, with the rest retrieved from reference TRBV7-8 and TRBJ2-7, is GAGVSQSPRYKVAKRGQDVALRCDPISGHVSLFWYQQALGQGPEFLTYFQNEAQLDKSGLPSDRFFAERPEGSVSTLKIQRTQQEDSAVYLCASSFGTGGIEQYFGPGTRLTVT.

J is TRBJ2-3 and V is TRBV7-3; the D gene is possibly TRBD2 (5 bases). The CDR3 is 16 residues long. V was pared by 2 bases and J by 0 bases, with 12 bases between. The germline V gene has CDR1 SGHTA and CDR2 FQGTGA. The DNA for the CDR3 is TGTGCCAGCAGCTTAGGGGTAGCGAGTAGCACAGATACGCAGTATTTT. Protein sequence: CASSLGVASSTDTQYF. Filled out from reference TRBV7-3 and TRBJ2-3, the complete variable domain reads GAGVSQTPSNKVTEKGKYVELRCDPISGHTALYWYRQSLGQGPEFLIYFQGTGAADDSGLPNDRFFAVRPEGSVSTLKIQRTERGDSAVYLCASSLGVASSTDTQYFGPGTRLTVL.

The chain recombines TRBV23-1 with TRBJ2-1; 7 bases match TRBD2. TRBV23-1 is treated as an ORF (open reading frame) with a function not yet certain. There are 17 residues in the CDR3. V shed 2 bases, J shed 5 bases, and the junction held 12 bases outside the gene matches. CDR3: CASSQVDRRERDNEQFF. CDR3 coding DNA: TGCGCCAGCAGTCAAGTCGATCGGCGGGAGCGGGACAATGAGCAGTTCTTC.

V is TRBV5-1 and J is TRBJ2-3; 11 bases map to TRBD2. V shed 0 bases, J shed 2 bases, and the junction held 5 bases outside the gene matches. CDR3 length equals 17 residues. CDR1 and CDR2 from the germline V gene are SGHRS and YFSETQ. This CDR3 reads CASSLALGLAATDTQYF. The CDR3 DNA reads as TGCGCCAGCAGCTTGGCATTGGGACTAGCGGCCACAGATACGCAGTATTTT.

The chain is built from TRBV6-5 and TRBJ2-5, with TRBD2 matching over 12 bases. Germline-derived CDR1 and CDR2 are MNHEY and SVGAGI. V shed 6 bases, J shed 7 bases, and the junction held 6 bases outside the gene matches. CDR3 length: 14 amino acids. CDR3 sequence (DNA): TGTGCCAGCAGCGGACTAGCGGGGCCCCGGACCCAGTACTTC. Its translation is CASSGLAGPRTQYF.

The chain joins TRBV27 to TRBJ2-7, with 12 bases that match TRBD1. Germline V CDR1 and CDR2: MNHEY, SMNVEV (reference sequence). V shed 2 bases, J shed 7 bases, and the junction held 9 bases outside the gene matches. The CDR3 covers 16 residues. The CDR3 DNA reads as TGTGCCAGCAGTTTAAATGCGGGACAGGGGGCTGGGGAGCAGTACTTC. Its protein is CASSLNAGQGAGEQYF.

Concerning this clone itself: The junction does not match germline at one end; this may be a read error. CDR3 bases: TGTGCCAGCGCGACAAACTGTGGCTACACCTTC. Amino acids: CASATNCGYTF. The chain is built from TRBV28 and TRBJ1-2; D gene uncertain. Germline CDR1 and CDR2: MDHEN and SYDVKM. This CDR3 comprises 11 residues.

There are a few counts of this clone. The chain carries TRBV2 and TRBJ2-7, with 7 bases fitting TRBD1. Losses at the gene ends were 10 bases for V and 2 bases for J; bases not matched to a gene: 8. Germline CDR1 reads SNHLY; CDR2 reads FYNNEI. The CDR3 contains 13 residues. The CDR3 DNA is TGTGCCAACCAGGGACAGAACCCCTACGAGCAGTACTTC. Protein product: CANQGQNPYEQYF.

The CDR3 bases are TGTGCCAGCGGGGCTAGCGGGAGGGCCGGTACGCAGTATTTT. Translating gives CASGASGRAGTQYF. The chain has TRBV28 and TRBJ2-3, with TRBD2 matching 12 bases. Germline CDR1 is MDHEN and CDR2 is SYDVKM. Trimming removed 8 bases from V and 8 bases from J; junction bases left unmatched: 8. The CDR3 sequence is 14 residues long.

This clone has more than one count but fewer than ten. The chain joins TRBV3-1 (or the pseudogene TRBV3-2) to TRBJ2-3, with 13 nucleotides matching TRBD2. With 1 base clipped from V and 2 bases from J, the junction kept 3 bases outside the gene matches. CDR1 and CDR2 from the germline V gene are LGHDT and YNNKEL (reference sequence). This CDR3 has 17 amino acids. The CDR3 nucleotides are TGTGCCAGCAGCCAAGCCGGGACTAGCGGGAACACAGATACGCAGTATTTT. The encoded protein is CASSQAGTSGNTDTQYF.